These 22 T cell receptor beta chains were all obtained from the same sample, sequenced in a study of OX40 agonist ivuxolimab in advanced cancers. The protocol was immunoSEQ multiplex PCR, while the TCRdb copy is restricted to in-frame clones and leaves out a portion. The sample yields about 100,000 clones, roughly 90% seen once. The specimen was CD4+ or CD8+ T cells sorted from blood, collected in a trial of the OX40 agonist ivuxolimab. The receptors come from an adult with an advanced solid tumor such as melanoma, head and neck, liver or kidney cancer.

The gene calls are TRBV18 and TRBJ1-4; 11 bases match TRBD1. The germline gives CDR1 KGHSH, CDR2 LQKENI. V lost 3 bases, J lost 7 bases, and 1 base stayed unmatched. The CDR3 length is 14 residues. CDR3 protein: CASSPDRGLEKLFF. For the CDR3, the DNA is TGTGCCAGCTCACCGGACAGGGGGCTTGAAAAACTGTTTTTT.

The chain combines TRBV6-6 with TRBJ1-2, with TRBD1 matching 9 bases. This CDR3 comprises 15 residues. The junction had 12 bases not matched to a gene; V was cut back by 7 bases and J by 6 bases. Germline V gives CDR1 MNHNY, CDR2 SVGAGI (reference sequence). This chain's CDR3 is CASTLTTGGAHGYTF. CDR3 nucleotides: TGTGCCAGCACCCTAACCACAGGGGGCGCGCATGGCTACACCTTC.

This clone showed up just once. In nucleotides, the CDR3 is TGTGCCAGCAGCTTAGGGTCCCTAGCGGGAGGGGACCAAGAGACCCAGTACTTC. Translated: CASSLGSLAGGDQETQYF. The genes are TRBV9 and TRBJ2-5; 12 bases match TRBD2. Germline V gene sequence: CDR1 SGDLS, CDR2 YYNGEE. Trimming removed 4 bases from V and 0 bases from J; junction bases left unmatched: 10. CDR3 length: 18 amino acids.

The genes are TRBV5-4 and TRBJ2-7; TRBD1 matches 7 bases. The V gene's germline CDR1 is SGHNT and CDR2 YYREEE (reference sequence). The CDR3 covers 13 residues. Trimming removed 3 bases from V and 2 bases from J; junction bases left unmatched: 2. The CDR3 DNA is TGTGCCAGCAGCTCGGACAGGACCTACGAGCAGTACTTC. Protein product: CASSSDRTYEQYF.

The chain uses TRBV10-2 and TRBJ2-1; TRBD2 matches at 13 bases. The germline V gene has CDR1 WSHSY and CDR2 SAAADI. V lost 5 bases to trimming and J lost 8 bases; unmatched junction nucleotides: 6. This CDR3 spans 15 amino acids. The CDR3 DNA follows: TGCGCCAGCAGTCCGGGACTAGCGGGAATTGATGAGCAGTTCTTC. Residues: CASSPGLAGIDEQFF.

This chain links TRBV7-2 with TRBJ1-2; no firm D call. Germline CDR1 SGHTA, CDR2 FQGNSA. This CDR3 comprises 15 residues. V shed 3 bases and J shed 2 bases, with 13 bases lying between them. The CDR3 is CASSFGGRTNYGYTF. The CDR3 DNA sequence: TGTGCCAGCAGCTTCGGCGGCAGAACGAACTATGGCTACACCTTC.

The chain links TRBV18 to TRBJ2-1; TRBD2 aligns across 9 bases. CDR3 size: 15 residues. Germline V CDR1 and CDR2: KGHSH, LQKENI. With 4 bases clipped from V and 2 bases from J, the junction kept 3 bases outside the gene matches. CDR3 region: CASSQTSGAYNEQFF. In DNA, the CDR3 is TGTGCCAGCTCACAGACTAGCGGCGCCTACAATGAGCAGTTCTTC.

The chain couples TRBV30 to TRBJ2-3; a weak D match, TRBD2 (6 bases). V lost 7 bases to trimming and J lost 1 base, with 15 bases between them. This CDR3 is built from 14 residues. Germline CDR1 and CDR2: GTSNPN and SVGIG (reference sequence). Here the CDR3 reads CASDGGLRTDTQYF. DNA for the CDR3: TGTGCCTCGGATGGGGGACTTCGCACAGATACGCAGTATTTT.

V usage is TRBV7-2 and J usage is TRBJ2-1, with a possible D match to TRBD2 (6 bases). This CDR3 is built from 14 residues. V lost 5 bases and J lost 0, with 8 bases in between. The germline CDR1 and CDR2 sequences are SGHTA and FQGNSA. CDR3 sequence (DNA): TGTGCCAGCAGCGACGGGGGCTCCTACAATGAGCAGTTCTTC. It yields the protein CASSDGGSYNEQFF.

The chain is built from TRBV28 and TRBJ1-2, with D tentatively TRBD1 (6 bases). Trimming removed 7 bases at V and 4 bases at J, with 19 bases between. Per germline, CDR1 MDHEN and CDR2 SYDVKM. The CDR3 spans 15 residues. CDR3 protein: CASTTGQGRGYGYTF. The CDR3 region has the DNA TGTGCCAGCACAACCGGGCAGGGGAGGGGCTATGGCTACACCTTC.

The V gene is TRBV19, the J gene TRBJ2-1; 14 nucleotides match TRBD2. Germline values: CDR1 LNHDA, CDR2 SQIVND (reference sequence). Germline trimming cut 6 bases from V and 7 bases from J; bases unmatched to any gene: 5. The CDR3 runs to 15 residues. DNA for the CDR3: TGTGCCAGTAGCTCCGGGACTAGCGGGAGAAATGAGCAGTTCTTC. Residues: CASSSGTSGRNEQFF.

This clone was seen a few times. As DNA, the CDR3 is TGTGCCAGCAGCCCCCGAAGTGGGTCTGCCGGGGAGCTGTTTTTT. This gives the protein CASSPRSGSAGELFF. The chain carries TRBV7-9 and TRBJ2-2; D is undetermined. The CDR3 is 15 amino acids. Germline assignment: CDR1 SEHNR and CDR2 FQNEAQ (reference sequence). V gave up 5 bases and J gave up 6 bases, with 16 bases separating them.

The rearrangement joins TRBV27 to TRBJ2-7; D is ambiguous. The CDR3 totals 14 residues. Germline V gene data show CDR1 as MNHEY and CDR2 as SMNVEV (reference sequence). Trimming cost V 6 bases and J 0 bases, with 12 bases left between them. The CDR3 sequence is CASSVWSSSYEQYF. CDR3 bases: TGTGCCAGCAGCGTCTGGTCGAGCTCCTACGAGCAGTACTTC.

The rearrangement links TRBV7-8 to TRBJ2-1; 12 bases align to TRBD2. The CDR3 contains 15 residues. CDR1 is SGHVS and CDR2 is FQNEAQ in the germline V gene. V was clipped by 3 bases and J by 4 bases; unmatched bases: 1. In nucleotides, the CDR3 is TGTGCCAGCAGCTTCGGGACTAGCGGGTACAATGAGCAGTTCTTC. It translates to CASSFGTSGYNEQFF.

V gene TRBV28 combines with J gene TRBJ2-5; TRBD2 aligns across 7 bases. Losses at the gene ends were 1 base for V and 3 bases for J; bases not matched to a gene: 8. The V gene's germline CDR1 is MDHEN and CDR2 SYDVKM. The length of the CDR3 is 16 residues. The CDR3 DNA sequence: TGTGCCAGCAGTTTATCCCCAGCGGGGTTAAAAGAGACCCAGTACTTC. It codes for CASSLSPAGLKETQYF.

The chain joins TRBV29-1 to TRBJ1-2; unclear D gene. V shed 7 bases and J shed 3 bases, with 12 bases lying between them. This CDR3 spans 12 amino acids. Germline CDR1 is SQVTM and CDR2 is ANQGSEA. As DNA, the CDR3 is TGCAGCGACACACCCTCCTACTATGGCTACACCTTC. Protein: CSDTPSYYGYTF.

The chain has TRBV7-9 and TRBJ2-2, with D tentatively TRBD2 (6 bases). Germline loops: CDR1 SEHNR, CDR2 FQNEAQ (reference sequence). The ends were cut back, 2 bases at V and 6 bases at J, with 7 bases in the middle. There are 13 residues in the CDR3. CDR3 loop: CASSLSSAGELFF. CDR3 DNA sequence: TGTGCCAGCAGCTTATCTAGCGCCGGGGAGCTGTTTTTT.

This clone was seen once. The V gene is TRBV28, the J gene TRBJ2-1; 9 bases are a match to TRBD2. With 3 bases clipped from V and 7 bases from J, the junction kept 7 bases outside the gene matches. The CDR3 length is 15 residues. Germline CDR1 reads MDHEN; CDR2 reads SYDVKM. The DNA for the CDR3 is TGTGCCAGCAGTTTGGGTCTAGCGGGACTAAATGAGCAGTTCTTC. Translation: CASSLGLAGLNEQFF.

The chain is built from TRBV18 and TRBJ2-1; D gene unclear. This CDR3 is built from 15 residues. The V end was cut by 5 bases, the J end by 0 bases, with 11 bases between. The germline V gene encodes CDR1 KGHSH and CDR2 LQKENI. The chain's CDR3 is CASSTKPGSYNEQFF. The CDR3 nucleotides read TGTGCCAGCTCAACTAAACCAGGCTCCTACAATGAGCAGTTCTTC.

The chain couples TRBV11-2 to TRBJ1-1; 9 bases are shared with TRBD1. The CDR3 consists of 14 residues. V lost 4 bases to trimming and J lost 8 bases; unmatched junction nucleotides: 8. Germline loops: CDR1 SGHAT, CDR2 FQNNGV. CDR3 coding DNA: TGTGCCAGCAGCTCAGCGGACAGGGGTGGAGAAGCTTTCTTT. Amino acids: CASSSADRGGEAFF.

The chain has TRBV5-6 and TRBJ2-3, with D possibly TRBD2 on 6 matching bases. The CDR3 sequence is 16 residues long. V was shortened by 0 bases and J by 0 bases, with 11 bases between the two germline ends. Looked up from germline, CDR1 is SGHDT and CDR2 is YYEEEE. CDR3 protein: CASSLEGSGSTDTQYF. DNA for the CDR3: TGTGCCAGCAGCTTGGAAGGTAGCGGTAGCACAGATACGCAGTATTTT.

The rearrangement uses TRBV18 and TRBJ2-7, with 11 bases identical to TRBD1. CDR3 size: 15 residues. The J segment lost 2 bases and the V segment lost 0 bases, leaving 0 bases of the junction unmatched. Germline V lookup: CDR1 KGHSH, CDR2 LQKENI. CDR3 in DNA: TGTGCCAGCTCACCACCGGGACAGGGGGCCTACGAGCAGTACTTC. Protein: CASSPPGQGAYEQYF.